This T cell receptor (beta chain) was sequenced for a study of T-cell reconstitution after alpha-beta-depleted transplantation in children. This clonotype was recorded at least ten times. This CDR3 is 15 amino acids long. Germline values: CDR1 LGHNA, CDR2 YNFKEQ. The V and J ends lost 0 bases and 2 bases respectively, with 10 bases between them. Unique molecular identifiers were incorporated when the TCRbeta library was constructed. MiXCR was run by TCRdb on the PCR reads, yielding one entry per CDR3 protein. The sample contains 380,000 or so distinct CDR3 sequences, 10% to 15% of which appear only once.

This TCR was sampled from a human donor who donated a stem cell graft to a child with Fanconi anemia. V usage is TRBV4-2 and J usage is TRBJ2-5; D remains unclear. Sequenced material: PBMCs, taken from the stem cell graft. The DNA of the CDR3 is TGTGCCAGCAGCCAAGAAGTGGCGGTGCAAGAGACCCAGTACTTC. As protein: CASSQEVAVQETQYF.